Below, 18 T cell receptor beta chains from the same sample are listed, as sequenced in a study of CD8+ T cells in alopecia areata (dated by TCRdb to 2016 to 2019). Library generation was performed with the immunoSEQ multiplex PCR assay. RNA was extracted from all samples and reverse transcribed into cDNA, which served as template for TCR sequencing. TCRdb retrieved this table from immuneACCESS and kept in-frame rearrangements only. Not all clones are present; in checked studies, unresolved V genes account for under half, and no reason is known for the remainder. This sample is represented by fewer than 250,000 clones; around 43% of them were singletons. The ten top clones hold approximately 2.9% of the sample. The sample's treatment or condition label, decoded: oral pan-JAK inhibitor, 5-10 mg twice daily. The specimen comprised CD4+ T cells sorted from blood, sampled at approximately week 36, from a patient treated with tofacitinib. The receptors were gathered from a human donor with alopecia areata.

V and J are TRBV29-1 and TRBJ2-1; 8 nucleotides align to TRBD2. Losses at the gene ends were 7 bases for V and 5 bases for J; bases not matched to a gene: 10. This CDR3 has 14 residues. CDR1 and CDR2 from the germline V gene are SQVTM and ANQGSEA. The CDR3 sequence: CSARRGVAHNEQFF. The CDR3, as DNA: TGCAGCGCTCGGCGGGGGGTCGCGCACAATGAGCAGTTCTTC.

The chain uses TRBV30 and TRBJ2-3; D is perhaps TRBD1 (6 bases). Germline CDR1 and CDR2: GTSNPN and SVGIG (reference sequence). This CDR3 is built from 14 residues. Trimming left V 4 bases short and J 6 bases short, with 17 bases between. The chain's CDR3 is CAWMGADRSDTQYF. The CDR3 DNA reads TGTGCCTGGATGGGGGCAGATAGATCTGATACGCAGTATTTT.

The V and J genes are TRBV5-1 and TRBJ2-6; a possible D gene is TRBD2 (5 bases). Germline V gives CDR1 SGHRS, CDR2 YFSETQ. CDR3 size: 16 residues. The V end was cut by 2 bases, the J end by 0 bases, with 9 bases between. In DNA form, the CDR3 reads TGCGCCAGCAGCTTAGGAGGTAGCTCTGGGGCCAACGTCCTGACTTTC. Protein: CASSLGGSSGANVLTF.

This sequence joins TRBV15 and TRBJ2-7, with D possibly matching TRBD1 (5 bases). CDR3 length: 14 amino acids. The V and J ends lost 1 base and 3 bases respectively, with 10 bases between them. Germline values: CDR1 LNHNV, CDR2 YYDKDF (reference sequence). Here the CDR3 reads CATSRATALYEQYF. The CDR3 nucleotides are TGTGCCACCAGCAGAGCGACAGCCCTCTACGAGCAGTACTTC.

V usage is TRBV28 and J usage is TRBJ1-2, with TRBD1 as a possible D gene (6 bases). Trimming took 6 bases from V and 4 from J, leaving 15 bases between them. Per germline, CDR1 MDHEN and CDR2 SYDVKM. The CDR3 contains 14 residues. CDR3 amino acids: CASSPGHGRYGYTF. The CDR3 DNA is TGTGCCAGCAGCCCGGGACACGGTCGCTATGGCTACACCTTC.

This clone turned up a few times. V is TRBV7-8 and J is TRBJ2-2, with D hard to call. Germline V gene sequence: CDR1 SGHVS, CDR2 FQNEAQ. The CDR3 extends over 13 amino acids. With 3 bases removed from V and 6 bases from J, the gap between germline ends came to 8 bases. CDR3 region: CASSLVLAGELFF. The CDR3 nucleotides are TGTGCCAGCAGCTTGGTACTGGCCGGGGAGCTGTTTTTT.

This clone has more than one count but fewer than ten. The chain recombines TRBV29-1 with TRBJ2-1; D might be TRBD2 (5 bases). There are 11 residues in the CDR3. V was clipped by 7 bases and J by 1 base, with 5 bases between them. The germline V gene has CDR1 SQVTM and CDR2 ANQGSEA. CDR3 loop: CSAGSYNEQFF. The DNA for the CDR3 is TGCAGCGCGGGGTCCTACAATGAGCAGTTCTTC.

The chain employs TRBV5-4 and TRBJ2-1; D may be TRBD1 (5 bases). The CDR3 covers 13 residues. The V gene's germline CDR1 is SGHNT and CDR2 YYREEE (reference sequence). Trimming shortened V by 5 bases and J by 13 bases, and 19 bases separated the two germline ends. The CDR3 reads CASSPGAPVGQFF. CDR3 coding DNA: TGTGCCAGCAGTCCTGGGGCTCCTGTTGGACAGTTCTTC.

The genes are TRBV5-5 and TRBJ1-5; D possibly corresponds to TRBD1 (5 bases). There are 15 residues in the CDR3. Deletions cut 5 bases from V and 0 bases from J, with 12 bases between. Germline assignment: CDR1 SGHKS and CDR2 YYEKEE (reference sequence). CDR3 DNA sequence: TGTGCCAGCAGTCTGAAGACAGATAGCAATCAGCCCCAGCATTTT. It yields the protein CASSLKTDSNQPQHF.

The V gene is TRBV4-1, the J gene TRBJ1-5, with D possibly matching TRBD1 (5 bases). The germline gives CDR1 MGHRA, CDR2 YSYEKL. CDR3 length: 17 residues. The V and J ends lost 3 bases and 0 bases respectively, with 15 bases between them. The CDR3 nucleotides are TGCGCCAGCAGCCACCGCTACACGACAGATAGCAATCAGCCCCAGCATTTT. Translating gives CASSHRYTTDSNQPQHF.

The CDR3 sequence is CATLLSGREGYTF. The CDR3 bases are TGTGCCACCCTCCTGTCGGGGAGAGAAGGCTACACCTTC. The rearrangement links TRBV28 to TRBJ1-2; no clear D gene. Germline V gene sequence: CDR1 MDHEN, CDR2 SYDVKM. V lost 10 bases and J lost 8, with 20 bases in between. There are 13 residues in the CDR3.

The chain combines TRBV5-1 with TRBJ1-1; D call uncertain. The CDR3 is made up of 13 amino acids. CDR1 is SGHRS and CDR2 is YFSETQ in the germline V gene. Deletions cut 0 bases from V and 4 bases from J, with 7 bases between. CDR3 in DNA: TGCGCCAGCAGCTTGGGGTTAGCCACTGAAGCTTTCTTT. It yields the protein CASSLGLATEAFF.

The rearrangement joins TRBV29-1 to TRBJ1-1; unclear D gene. CDR3 length: 13 residues. Trimming pared 1 base from V and 4 bases from J, leaving 10 bases between. CDR1 is SQVTM, CDR2 ANQGSEA, per germline. This CDR3 reads CSVEVGGSTEAFF. CDR3 sequence (DNA): TGCAGCGTTGAAGTTGGAGGGAGCACTGAAGCTTTCTTT.

This sequence joins TRBV2 and TRBJ2-2; D not resolved. The CDR3 extends over 14 amino acids. CDR1 is SNHLY and CDR2 is FYNNEI in the germline V gene. Trimming removed 8 bases at V and 1 base at J, with 11 bases between. Here the CDR3 reads CASRSSLNTGELFF. DNA of the CDR3: TGTGCCAGCCGCTCCTCCCTGAACACCGGGGAGCTGTTTTTT. Using reference TRBV2 and TRBJ2-2 for the parts outside the CDR3, the full variable domain is EPEVTQTPSHQVTQMGQEVILRCVPISNHLYFYWYRQILGQKVEFLVSFYNNEISEKSEIFDDQFSVERPDGSNFTLKIRSTKLEDSAMYFCASRSSLNTGELFFGEGSRLTVL.

The chain couples TRBV5-1 to TRBJ2-1, with 9 bases identical to TRBD2. Trimming cost V 2 bases and J 0 bases; bases outside gene matches: 3. This CDR3 has 16 residues. Germline lookup yields CDR1 SGHRS and CDR2 YFSETQ. This CDR3 is CASSFLAGSSYNEQFF. Written as DNA, the CDR3 is TGCGCCAGCAGCTTCCTAGCGGGAAGCTCCTACAATGAGCAGTTCTTC.

This clone was found many times. This rearrangement joins TRBV29-1 to TRBJ2-7, with TRBD1 identical over 7 bases. The V and J ends lost 4 bases and 2 bases, in that order; junction bases with no gene match: 2. The CDR3 is 12 amino acids. CDR1 and CDR2 from the germline V gene are SQVTM and ANQGSEA. CDR3 sequence reads: CSVAQGAYEQYF. CDR3 in DNA: TGCAGCGTTGCCCAGGGGGCCTACGAGCAGTACTTC.

The chain links TRBV19 to TRBJ2-7; 8 positions match TRBD2. The CDR3 spans 13 residues. Trimming removed 7 bases from V and 7 bases from J; junction bases left unmatched: 9. The germline CDR1 and CDR2 sequences are LNHDA and SQIVND (reference sequence). Here the CDR3 DNA reads TGTGCCAGTACCGGGAGGGCCTTCGGGGAGCAGTACTTC. Residues: CASTGRAFGEQYF.

The V gene is TRBV5-1, the J gene TRBJ2-1; 12 positions agree with TRBD1. This CDR3 contains 15 residues. V lost 4 bases to trimming and J lost 6 bases; unmatched junction nucleotides: 5. Germline V gene data show CDR1 as SGHRS and CDR2 as YFSETQ. The CDR3 protein is CASSSRDRGLNEQFF. The CDR3 DNA reads TGCGCCAGCAGCAGCCGGGACAGGGGGCTCAATGAGCAGTTCTTC.